These 26 T cell receptor beta chains came from one sample sequenced in a study of cytomegalovirus exposure and HLA in healthy donors. A multiplex PCR was run with 60 Vbeta primers and 13 Jbeta primers. Using immunoSEQ multiplex PCR, the repertoire was profiled, and TCRdb retains in-frame clones only, with some absent. The sample lists roughly 140,000 clones, about four fifths occurring once. The specimen was PBMCs. These receptors were collected from a human donor in good health.

CDR3 nucleotide sequence: TGTGCCAGCAGCTTAGTTACAGGGACTGGAAACACCATATATTTT. As protein: CASSLVTGTGNTIYF. The J gene is TRBJ1-3, the V gene TRBV11-2; D may be TRBD1 (6 bases). There are 15 residues in the CDR3. Germline lookup yields CDR1 SGHAT and CDR2 FQNNGV. Trimming removed 1 base from V and 2 bases from J, with 9 bases in between. Drawing the rest from reference TRBV11-2 and TRBJ1-3, the complete variable domain is EAGVAQSPRYKIIEKRQSVAFWCNPISGHATLYWYQQILGQGPKLLIQFQNNGVVDDSQLPKDRFSAERLKGVDSTLKIQPAKLEDSAVYLCASSLVTGTGNTIYFGEGSWLTVV.

This chain connects TRBV15 to TRBJ1-5; no clear D gene. This CDR3 contains 15 residues. Germline V gene sequence: CDR1 LNHNV, CDR2 YYDKDF (reference sequence). V was clipped by 2 bases and J by 4 bases, with 12 bases between them. CDR3 sequence (DNA): TGTGCCACCAGCAGACGTGAGGAGCCTAATCAGCCCCAGCATTTT. Translating it yields CATSRREEPNQPQHF.

This clone was detected once. The chain uses TRBV28 and TRBJ1-2; unclear D gene. Trimming stripped 5 bases from V and 4 bases from J, with 23 bases between. Germline V gene sequence: CDR1 MDHEN, CDR2 SYDVKM. There are 17 residues in the CDR3. The CDR3 loop is CASSQKFTRVDLYGYTF. The CDR3 region has the DNA TGTGCCAGCAGTCAGAAGTTTACGAGGGTGGATCTCTATGGCTACACCTTC.

The V call is TRBV4-2, the J call TRBJ2-2; 15 nucleotides match TRBD2. CDR1 LGHNA and CDR2 YNFKEQ come from the germline V gene. V shed 4 bases and J 3 bases; nucleotides not matched to a gene: 6. The CDR3 has 18 residues. The DNA of the CDR3 is TGTGCCAGCAGCCGGCGGACTAGCGGGGGGGTCGACACCGGGGAGCTGTTTTTT. It yields the protein CASSRRTSGGVDTGELFF.

The chain links TRBV27 to TRBJ2-7; TRBD2 matches 13 bases. Germline V gene data show CDR1 as MNHEY and CDR2 as SMNVEV (reference sequence). After removal of 6 bases from V and 3 bases from J, the junction contained 8 bases not matched to a gene. This CDR3 region has 16 residues. The CDR3 DNA reads as TGTGCCAGCAGAAGAACCGGACTAGCGGGGGACTACGAGCAGTACTTC. Protein: CASRRTGLAGDYEQYF.

The V gene is TRBV11-2, the J gene TRBJ1-2; unclear D gene. Germline values: CDR1 SGHAT, CDR2 FQNNGV. The CDR3 consists of 15 residues. V was shortened by 6 bases and J by 1 base, with 15 bases between the two germline ends. The CDR3 sequence: CASSSGRVFNYGYTF. The CDR3 DNA sequence: TGTGCCAGCAGTTCCGGGAGGGTGTTTAACTATGGCTACACCTTC.

The V gene is TRBV28, the J gene TRBJ2-2; 11 bases fit TRBD2. CDR1 and CDR2 (germline): MDHEN, SYDVKM. This CDR3 has 16 residues. V lost 6 bases to trimming and J lost 1 base; unmatched junction nucleotides: 4. The CDR3 nucleotides read TGTGCCAGCAGGCCTAGCGGGGGGCGGAACACCGGGGAGCTGTTTTTT. This gives the protein CASRPSGGRNTGELFF.

V usage is TRBV29-1 and J usage is TRBJ2-6; 9 bases agree with TRBD1. CDR1 is SQVTM and CDR2 is ANQGSEA in the germline V gene. The CDR3 is made up of 16 amino acids. The junction had 4 bases not matched to a gene; V was cut back by 4 bases and J by 0 bases. The CDR3 DNA sequence: TGCAGCGTTGCCGGGACAGGGTCCTCTGGGGCCAACGTCCTGACTTTC. This gives the protein CSVAGTGSSGANVLTF.

In this sample, this clone turned up once. The chain has TRBV7-9 and TRBJ2-3; D ambiguous. Germline CDR1 and CDR2: SEHNR and FQNEAQ (reference sequence). The ends were cut back, 0 bases at V and 0 bases at J, with 13 bases in the middle. The CDR3 runs to 17 residues. CDR3: CASSLAPRGTSTDTQYF. CDR3 DNA: TGTGCCAGCAGCTTAGCCCCTCGAGGCACAAGCACAGATACGCAGTATTTT.

This chain connects TRBV14 to TRBJ1-4; no clear D. CDR3 size: 13 residues. The germline V gene encodes CDR1 SGHDN and CDR2 FVKESK. V lost 4 bases to trimming and J lost 5 bases, with 8 bases between them. The CDR3 DNA is TGTGCCAGCAGCCGCGGGGTCAATGAAAAACTGTTTTTT. Translating it yields CASSRGVNEKLFF.

This chain uses TRBV19 with TRBJ2-2; D call uncertain. V dropped 7 bases and J dropped 0 bases, with 9 bases sitting between them. The germline V gene has CDR1 LNHDA and CDR2 SQIVND (reference sequence). The CDR3 extends over 14 amino acids. The CDR3 is CASKTAPNTGELFF. CDR3 nucleotide sequence: TGTGCCAGTAAGACTGCTCCGAACACCGGGGAGCTGTTTTTT.

V and J are TRBV28 and TRBJ2-7; D not resolved. Trimming took 6 bases from V and 1 from J, leaving 13 bases between them. In germline, CDR1 is MDHEN, CDR2 SYDVKM. The CDR3 length is 14 residues. CDR3 sequence (DNA): TGTGCCAGCAGAATGGTCCAGGTATCCTACGAGCAGTACTTC. Amino acids: CASRMVQVSYEQYF.

The chain has TRBV6-5 and TRBJ2-7; a weak D match, TRBD1 (6 bases). The CDR3 totals 12 residues. Germline V gene lookup returns CDR1 MNHEY and CDR2 SVGAGI. Trimming left V 6 bases short and J 4 bases short, with 10 bases between. This chain's CDR3 is CASRQGGYEQYF. In DNA form, the CDR3 reads TGTGCCAGCAGACAGGGCGGATACGAGCAGTACTTC.

About this clone: The same CDR3 arises from other DNA sequences in this sample as well. The genes are TRBV28 and TRBJ2-7; tentative D call: TRBD1 (5 bases). CDR3 length equals 15 residues. The germline V gene has CDR1 MDHEN and CDR2 SYDVKM. The V end was cut by 3 bases, the J end by 2 bases, with 14 bases between. The chain's CDR3 is CASSLGQGPTYEQYF. CDR3 bases: TGTGCCAGCAGTTTGGGCCAGGGCCCTACCTACGAGCAGTACTTC.

This clone occurred once. V is TRBV19 and J is TRBJ2-7; maybe TRBD1 (6 bases). Germline V lookup: CDR1 LNHDA, CDR2 SQIVND (reference sequence). The length of the CDR3 is 12 residues. V dropped 5 bases and J dropped 7 bases, with 12 bases sitting between them. The DNA of the CDR3 is TGTGCCAGTAGTGCAGGGGCAGGGGAGCAGTACTTC. Translated, it gives CASSAGAGEQYF. The variable domain in full, with the rest retrieved from reference TRBV19 and TRBJ2-7, is DGGITQSPKYLFRKEGQNVTLSCEQNLNHDAMYWYRQDPGQGLRLIYYSQIVNDFQKGDIAEGYSVSREKKESFPLTVTSAQKNPTAFYLCASSAGAGEQYFGPGTRLTVT.

The chain links TRBV20-1 to TRBJ1-5, with D unresolved. Germline V gene sequence: CDR1 DFQATT, CDR2 SNEGSKA (reference sequence). The CDR3 runs 11 residues. The germline V and J ends were trimmed by 3 bases and 6 bases, with 6 bases remaining between them. CDR3 protein: CSARGGQPQHF. CDR3 bases: TGCAGTGCTAGGGGAGGTCAGCCCCAGCATTTT.

This clone was picked up a small number of times. The genes are TRBV6-1 and TRBJ2-5; 9 nucleotides line up with TRBD1. Trimming removed 6 bases from V and 2 bases from J; junction bases left unmatched: 1. There are 13 residues in the CDR3. The germline V gene has CDR1 MNHNS and CDR2 SASEGT. CDR3 sequence (DNA): TGTGCCAGCAGGGGACAGGGACAAGAGACCCAGTACTTC. It codes for CASRGQGQETQYF.

The J gene is TRBJ2-2, the V gene TRBV13, with D maybe TRBD1 (5 bases). The germline V and J ends were trimmed by 4 bases and 2 bases, with 11 bases remaining between them. This CDR3 is 15 amino acids long. Germline CDR1 and CDR2: PRHDT and FYEKMQ (reference sequence). The CDR3 sequence is CASSSLDTNTGELFF. CDR3 nucleotides: TGTGCCAGCAGCTCCTTGGACACCAACACCGGGGAGCTGTTTTTT.

The rearrangement joins TRBV9 to TRBJ2-3, with D hard to call. Per germline, CDR1 SGDLS and CDR2 YYNGEE. The CDR3 has 15 residues. The germline V and J ends were trimmed by 1 base and 0 bases, with 9 bases remaining between them. CDR3 loop: CASSVIPTSTDTQYF. The CDR3 coding sequence is TGTGCCAGCAGCGTAATACCAACTAGCACAGATACGCAGTATTTT.

The chain couples TRBV27 to TRBJ2-1; 13 positions agree with TRBD2. Germline loops: CDR1 MNHEY, CDR2 SMNVEV (reference sequence). CDR3 length equals 17 residues. V lost 6 bases, J lost 8 bases, and 13 bases stayed unmatched. CDR3 loop: CASSLLRLAGGYDEQFF. CDR3 coding DNA: TGTGCCAGCAGCCTACTTAGACTAGCGGGAGGATACGATGAGCAGTTCTTC.

V and J are TRBV2 and TRBJ2-7, with D possibly being TRBD1 (5 bases). This CDR3 spans 13 amino acids. V lost 6 bases and J lost 1, with 10 bases in between. Germline CDR1 and CDR2: SNHLY and FYNNEI. DNA of the CDR3: TGTGCCAGCAGGTTCCGACAGTCCTACGAGCAGTACTTC. Encoded protein: CASRFRQSYEQYF.

The chain recombines TRBV5-1 with TRBJ1-1; no firm D call. This CDR3 region has 15 residues. Between the trimmed V and J ends, which lost 0 bases and 0 bases, there was a span of 9 bases. The V gene's germline CDR1 is SGHRS and CDR2 YFSETQ. CDR3 loop: CASSLEGSMNTEAFF. In DNA, the CDR3 is TGCGCCAGCAGCTTGGAAGGGAGCATGAACACTGAAGCTTTCTTT.

The V and J genes are TRBV6-1 and TRBJ2-3; 12 positions match TRBD2. Germline V gene sequence: CDR1 MNHNS, CDR2 SASEGT. J lost 5 bases, V lost 9 bases, and 6 bases had no gene match. There are 14 residues in the CDR3. CDR3 in DNA: TGTGCCAGTCTCAGGGGACTAGCGGGAGATACGCAGTATTTT. Translating gives CASLRGLAGDTQYF.

J is TRBJ1-2 and V is TRBV7-8; D is possibly TRBD1 (6 bases). V gave up 4 bases and J gave up 3 bases, with 12 bases separating them. The germline V gene encodes CDR1 SGHVS and CDR2 FQNEAQ. The CDR3 runs to 14 residues. The CDR3 loop is CASSYAAGDYGYTF. The CDR3 DNA follows: TGTGCCAGCAGCTACGCAGCAGGGGACTATGGCTACACCTTC.

In its sample, this clone was seen once. This rearrangement joins TRBV6-5 to TRBJ1-2; possibly TRBD1 for D (6 bases). V was clipped by 6 bases and J by 7 bases, with 15 bases between them. The CDR3 has 13 residues. Germline assignment: CDR1 MNHEY and CDR2 SVGAGI. CDR3 region: CASSRTGSLGYTF. Here the CDR3 DNA reads TGTGCCAGCAGCCGCACAGGGAGTCTTGGCTACACCTTC.

This sequence joins TRBV28 and TRBJ1-4, with 7 bases matching TRBD1. The CDR3 contains 14 residues. V lost 6 bases to trimming and J lost 8 bases; unmatched junction nucleotides: 9. The germline CDR1 and CDR2 sequences are MDHEN and SYDVKM. The CDR3 nucleotides are TGTGCCAGCAGGGTACAGGGGCTGATAGAAAAACTGTTTTTT. Amino acid sequence: CASRVQGLIEKLFF.